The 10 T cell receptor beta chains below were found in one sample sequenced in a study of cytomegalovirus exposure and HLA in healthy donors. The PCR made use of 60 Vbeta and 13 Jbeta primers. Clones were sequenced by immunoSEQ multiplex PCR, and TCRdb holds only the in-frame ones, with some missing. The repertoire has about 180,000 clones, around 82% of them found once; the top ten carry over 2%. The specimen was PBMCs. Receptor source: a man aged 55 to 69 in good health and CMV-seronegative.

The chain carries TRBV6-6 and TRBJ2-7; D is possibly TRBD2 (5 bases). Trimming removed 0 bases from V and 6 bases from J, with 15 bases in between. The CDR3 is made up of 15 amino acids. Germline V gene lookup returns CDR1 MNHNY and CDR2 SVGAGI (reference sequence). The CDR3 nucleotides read TGTGCCAGCAGTTACTCCGGGGTCCGTATGGGCGAGCAGTACTTC. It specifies CASSYSGVRMGEQYF.

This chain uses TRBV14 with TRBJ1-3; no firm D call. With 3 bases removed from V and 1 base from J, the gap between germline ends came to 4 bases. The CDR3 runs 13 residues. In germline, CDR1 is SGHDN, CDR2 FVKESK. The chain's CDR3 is CASSQASGNTIYF. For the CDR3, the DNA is TGTGCCAGCAGCCAGGCATCTGGAAACACCATATATTTT.

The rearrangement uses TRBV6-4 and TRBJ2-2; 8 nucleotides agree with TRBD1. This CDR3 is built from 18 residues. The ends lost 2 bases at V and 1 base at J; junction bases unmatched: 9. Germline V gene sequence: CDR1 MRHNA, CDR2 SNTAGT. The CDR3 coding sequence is TGTGCCAGCAGTGACCAATACACCGGGACAGGGAACACCGGGGAGCTGTTTTTT. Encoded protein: CASSDQYTGTGNTGELFF.

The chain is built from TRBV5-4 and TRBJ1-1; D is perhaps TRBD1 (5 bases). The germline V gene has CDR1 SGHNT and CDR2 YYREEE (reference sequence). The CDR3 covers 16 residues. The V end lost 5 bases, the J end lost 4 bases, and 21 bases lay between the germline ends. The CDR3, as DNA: TGTGCCAGCAGTGCCGGGGGTAACTTAGGAGGCACTGAAGCTTTCTTT. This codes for CASSAGGNLGGTEAFF.

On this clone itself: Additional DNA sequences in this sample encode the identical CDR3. The CDR3 DNA is TGCGCCAGCAGCTTGGTCCAGGAGAACACTGAAGCTTTCTTT. Protein sequence: CASSLVQENTEAFF. V and J are TRBV5-1 and TRBJ1-1; no definite D call. The V gene lost 0 bases and the J gene lost 1 base, with 7 bases spanning the gap. This CDR3 contains 14 residues. Looked up from germline, CDR1 is SGHRS and CDR2 is YFSETQ.

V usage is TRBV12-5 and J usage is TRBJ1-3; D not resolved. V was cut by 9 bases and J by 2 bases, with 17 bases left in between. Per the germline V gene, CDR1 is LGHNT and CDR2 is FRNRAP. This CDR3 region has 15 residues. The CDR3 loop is CARLIHLATGNTIYF. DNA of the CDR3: TGTGCTAGATTGATTCACCTAGCTACTGGAAACACCATATATTTT.

In DNA, the CDR3 is TGTGCCAGCAGTTTAGAGGCGTTGAACACTGAAGCTTTCTTT. Residues: CASSLEALNTEAFF. The V and J genes are TRBV28 and TRBJ1-1; no firm D call. The CDR3 contains 14 residues. V shed 2 bases and J shed 0 bases, with 7 bases lying between them. The germline gives CDR1 MDHEN, CDR2 SYDVKM.

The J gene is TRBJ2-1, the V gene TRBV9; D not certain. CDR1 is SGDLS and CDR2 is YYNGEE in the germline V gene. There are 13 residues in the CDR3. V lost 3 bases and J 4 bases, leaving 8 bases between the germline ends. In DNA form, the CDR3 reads TGTGCCAGCAGCGCGAGATTTTACAATGAGCAGTTCTTC. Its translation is CASSARFYNEQFF. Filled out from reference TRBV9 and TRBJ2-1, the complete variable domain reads DSGVTQTPKHLITATGQRVTLRCSPRSGDLSVYWYQQSLDQGLQFLIQYYNGEERAKGNILERFSAQQFPDLHSELNLSSLELGDSALYFCASSARFYNEQFFGPGTRLTVL.

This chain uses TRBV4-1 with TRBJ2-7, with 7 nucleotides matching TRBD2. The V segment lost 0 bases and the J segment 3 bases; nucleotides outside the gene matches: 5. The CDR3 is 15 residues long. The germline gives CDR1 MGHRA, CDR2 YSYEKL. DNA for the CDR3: TGCGCCAGCAGCCAAGATAGCGGGTGGGACTACGAGCAGTACTTC. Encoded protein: CASSQDSGWDYEQYF.

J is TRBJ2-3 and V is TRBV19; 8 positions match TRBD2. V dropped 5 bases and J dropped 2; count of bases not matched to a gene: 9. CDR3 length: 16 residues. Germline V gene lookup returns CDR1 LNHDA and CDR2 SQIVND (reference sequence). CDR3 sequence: CASSPKAGAPTDTQYF. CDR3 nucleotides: TGTGCCAGTAGTCCGAAAGCGGGAGCCCCCACAGATACGCAGTATTTT.